The entry that follows covers one TCR beta chain sequence. Its matching antigen is unknown. Produced via immunoSEQ multiplex PCR; TCRdb's table is partial and in-frame only. The table has roughly 53,000 clones, less than 90% seen once. The data were taken from a study of OX40 agonist ivuxolimab in advanced cancers. Whole-study results and caveats: Averaging showed that CD8+ T cells had more expanded clones than CD4+ did. Some patients who did not respond also had low normalized T-cell clonal expansion.

The V end was cut by 4 bases, the J end by 0 bases, with 12 bases between. CDR1 SQVTM and CDR2 ANQGSEA come from the germline V gene. The CDR3 runs 15 residues. The source material was CD4+ or CD8+ T cells sorted from blood, sampled in a trial of the OX40 agonist ivuxolimab. The chain recombines TRBV29-1 with TRBJ2-2; perhaps TRBD1 as D (5 bases). This receptor was obtained from an adult with an advanced solid tumor such as melanoma, head and neck, liver or kidney cancer. CDR3 amino acids: CSVATGPTNTGELFF. The CDR3 DNA follows: TGCAGCGTTGCCACAGGCCCTACGAACACCGGGGAGCTGTTTTTT.